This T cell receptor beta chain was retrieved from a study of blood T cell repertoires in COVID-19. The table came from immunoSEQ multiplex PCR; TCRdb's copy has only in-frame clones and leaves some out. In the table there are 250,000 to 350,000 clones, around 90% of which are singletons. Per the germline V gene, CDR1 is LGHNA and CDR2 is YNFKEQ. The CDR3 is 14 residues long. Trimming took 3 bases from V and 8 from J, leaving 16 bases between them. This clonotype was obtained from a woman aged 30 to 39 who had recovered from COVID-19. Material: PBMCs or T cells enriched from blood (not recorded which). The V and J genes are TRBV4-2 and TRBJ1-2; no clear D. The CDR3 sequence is CASSHSGAARGYTF. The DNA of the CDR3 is TGTGCCAGCAGCCATTCTGGAGCCGCAAGAGGCTACACCTTC.